This paragraph covers one T cell receptor (beta chain) sequence. Every patient had mismatch repair deficiency by PCR or immunohistochemistry. Data came from immunoSEQ multiplex PCR; TCRdb stores just in-frame clones and leaves some out. The sample holds around 100,000 clones, 65% to 80% seen once. This sample is part of a study of PD-1 blockade in mismatch repair-deficient tumors. The overall study: All were previously treated, progressing patients with 12 mismatch repair-deficient cancer types.

The TCR was taken from an adult with mismatch repair-deficient cancer. The source was peripheral blood, collected 60 weeks after starting pembrolizumab.

CDR3 nucleotides: TGTGCCAGCAGCTTAGATCTGGGTCTCCGGGGGAATCATGGCTACACCTTC. This translates into CASSLDLGLRGNHGYTF. This chain uses TRBV11-2 with TRBJ1-2; the D gene is possibly TRBD1 (5 bases). Germline V lookup: CDR1 SGHAT, CDR2 FQNNGV. The CDR3 spans 17 residues. With 0 bases removed from V and 6 bases from J, the gap between germline ends came to 20 bases.